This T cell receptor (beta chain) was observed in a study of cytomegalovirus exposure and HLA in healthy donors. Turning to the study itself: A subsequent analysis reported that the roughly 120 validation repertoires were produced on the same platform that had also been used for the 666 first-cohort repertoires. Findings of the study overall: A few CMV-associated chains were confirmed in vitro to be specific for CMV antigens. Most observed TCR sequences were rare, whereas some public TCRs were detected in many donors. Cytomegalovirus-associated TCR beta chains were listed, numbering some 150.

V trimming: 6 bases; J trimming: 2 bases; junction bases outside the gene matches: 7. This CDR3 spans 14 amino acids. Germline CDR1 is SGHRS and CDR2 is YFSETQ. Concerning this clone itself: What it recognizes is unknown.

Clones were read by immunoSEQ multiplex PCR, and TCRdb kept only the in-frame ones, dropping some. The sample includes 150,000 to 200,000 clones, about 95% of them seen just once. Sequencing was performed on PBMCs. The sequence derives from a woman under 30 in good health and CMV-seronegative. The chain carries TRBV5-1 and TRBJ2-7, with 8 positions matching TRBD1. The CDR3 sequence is CASKTGEYTYEQYF. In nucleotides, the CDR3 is TGCGCCAGCAAGACAGGGGAATACACCTACGAGCAGTACTTC. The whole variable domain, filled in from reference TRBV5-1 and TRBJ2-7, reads KAGVTQTPRYLIKTRGQQVTLSCSPISGHRSVSWYQQTPGQGLQFLFEYFSETQRNKGNFPGRFSGRQFSNSRSEMNVSTLELGDSALYLCASKTGEYTYEQYFGPGTRLTVT.